Presented here are 30 T cell receptor beta chains from one specimen sequenced in a study of blood T cell repertoires in COVID-19. Only in-frame clones appear in the TCRdb table, and some are missing; sequencing was by immunoSEQ multiplex PCR. The sample lists roughly 310,000 clones, 75% to 90% occurring once. The sequenced sample consisted of peripheral blood. These receptor sequences come from a woman younger than 45 with COVID-19, enrolled during active disease.

The table lists this clone with a count of one. J is TRBJ2-7 and V is TRBV3-1 (or the pseudogene TRBV3-2), with 12 bases lining up with TRBD2. CDR1 is LGHDT, CDR2 YNNKEL, per germline (reference sequence). The CDR3 covers 14 residues. Germline trimming cut 1 base from V and 6 bases from J; bases unmatched to any gene: 1. CDR3 bases: TGTGCCAGCAGCCAAGGACTAGCGGGGGCCGAGCAGTACTTC. This gives the protein CASSQGLAGAEQYF.

This sequence joins TRBV27 and TRBJ2-2, with 7 bases that match TRBD2. Germline V gene lookup returns CDR1 MNHEY and CDR2 SMNVEV (reference sequence). This CDR3 has 12 amino acids. J gave up 7 bases and V 8 bases, and 4 bases lay outside the gene matches. The CDR3 bases are TGTGCCAGCGGGGGGGATTTCGGGGAGCTGTTTTTT. Translating it yields CASGGDFGELFF.

The V call is TRBV24-1, the J call TRBJ2-5, with 7 bases lining up with TRBD2. V lost 1 base to trimming and J lost 6 bases; unmatched junction nucleotides: 4. The CDR3 runs to 14 residues. From germline, CDR1 is KGHDR and CDR2 SFDVKD. The CDR3 here is CATSDFAGEQTQYF. DNA of the CDR3: TGTGCCACCAGTGATTTTGCGGGAGAGCAGACCCAGTACTTC.

This clone was observed once. The J gene is TRBJ2-3, the V gene TRBV11-2, with 7 nucleotides matching TRBD2. Germline V lookup: CDR1 SGHAT, CDR2 FQNNGV. This CDR3 spans 15 amino acids. The junction had 6 bases not matched to a gene; V was cut back by 3 bases and J by 3 bases. CDR3 protein: CASSFSTSATDTQYF. As DNA, the CDR3 is TGTGCCAGCAGCTTTTCCACTAGCGCTACAGATACGCAGTATTTT.

The rearrangement uses TRBV6-5 and TRBJ1-2, with TRBD1 identical over 7 bases. Trimming cost V 7 bases and J 0 bases; bases outside gene matches: 8. Germline V CDR1 and CDR2: MNHEY, SVGAGI. The CDR3 totals 15 residues. The DNA of the CDR3 is TGTGCCAGCACCCGGGACAGTCTAGCTAACTATGGCTACACCTTC. The encoded protein is CASTRDSLANYGYTF.

This rearrangement joins TRBV28 to TRBJ2-5, with unresolved D. CDR1 and CDR2 from the germline V gene are MDHEN and SYDVKM. The V gene lost 2 bases and the J gene lost 2 bases, with 9 bases spanning the gap. The CDR3 totals 14 residues. CDR3 residues: CASSLLALQETQYF. The CDR3 region has the DNA TGTGCCAGCAGTTTACTTGCACTACAAGAGACCCAGTACTTC.

This clone was counted between two and nine times. V is TRBV4-1 and J is TRBJ2-7; D perhaps matches TRBD2 (5 bases). Germline CDR1 is MGHRA and CDR2 is YSYEKL. V lost 1 base and J lost 2, with 9 bases in between. The CDR3 contains 14 residues. CDR3 sequence (DNA): TGCGCCAGCAGCCAAGCCGCGGGCACCTACGAGCAGTACTTC. Translating gives CASSQAAGTYEQYF.

The chain carries TRBV6-5 and TRBJ2-7, with unresolved D. Germline-derived CDR1 and CDR2 are MNHEY and SVGAGI. The CDR3 is 12 residues long. Trimming removed 7 bases from V and 2 bases from J, with 9 bases in between. The CDR3 sequence: CASNPGPYEQYF. In DNA, the CDR3 is TGTGCCAGCAACCCAGGCCCCTACGAGCAGTACTTC.

CDR3 in DNA: TGTGCCAGCAACTCGTGGGCAGATACCTACGAGCAGTACTTC. It is translated as CASNSWADTYEQYF. The V gene is TRBV6-5, the J gene TRBJ2-7; D is undetermined. CDR1 is MNHEY, CDR2 SVGAGI, per germline. This CDR3 spans 14 amino acids. The V and J ends lost 7 bases and 2 bases respectively, with 15 bases between them.

V is TRBV19 and J is TRBJ2-5; TRBD1 is a possible D gene (6 bases). In germline, CDR1 is LNHDA, CDR2 SQIVND (reference sequence). Trimming left V 3 bases short and J 2 bases short, with 7 bases between. The CDR3 consists of 13 residues. The CDR3 DNA sequence: TGTGCCAGTAGTATTACAGGGCAAGAGACCCAGTACTTC. Its translation is CASSITGQETQYF.

This chain connects TRBV24-1 to TRBJ2-1, with TRBD2 identical over 9 bases. This CDR3 spans 16 amino acids. V lost 1 base to trimming and J lost 4 bases; unmatched junction nucleotides: 4. Germline CDR1 KGHDR, CDR2 SFDVKD. The CDR3 DNA follows: TGTGCCACCAGTGATTTCGCTAGCGGGAATTACAATGAGCAGTTCTTC. Translated, it gives CATSDFASGNYNEQFF.

Worth noting for this clone: This specimen includes other DNA sequences encoding the same CDR3. This chain uses TRBV7-9 with TRBJ1-1; 7 bases line up with TRBD1. From germline, CDR1 is SEHNR and CDR2 FQNEAQ (reference sequence). This CDR3 is built from 14 residues. V gave up 2 bases and J gave up 0 bases; unmatched junction bases: 0. CDR3 residues: CASSLTGVNTEAFF. The CDR3 DNA follows: TGTGCCAGCAGCTTAACAGGGGTGAACACTGAAGCTTTCTTT.

This chain connects TRBV7-2 to TRBJ1-5; 8 nucleotides agree with TRBD1. The CDR3 is 13 amino acids. The ends lost 5 bases at V and 6 bases at J; junction bases unmatched: 3. The germline V gene encodes CDR1 SGHTA and CDR2 FQGNSA. The CDR3 is CASSPDRGQPQHF. The CDR3 DNA sequence: TGTGCCAGCAGCCCTGACAGGGGTCAGCCCCAGCATTTT.

Turning to this clone: At one boundary the junction diverges from the germline segment, which might be a read error. This rearrangement joins TRBV28 to TRBJ1-2; the match to TRBD1 covers 7 bases. There are 15 residues in the CDR3. Per the germline V gene, CDR1 is MDHEN and CDR2 is SYDVKM. The CDR3: CASSLYRGSSYGYTF. The CDR3 DNA follows: TGTGCCAGCAGCTTATACAGGGGTTCTTCCTATGGCTACACCTTC.

The V and J genes are TRBV6-5 and TRBJ2-7, with 11 bases identical to TRBD1. J gave up 3 bases and V 0 bases, and 1 base lay outside the gene matches. CDR1 and CDR2 from the germline V gene are MNHEY and SVGAGI. This CDR3 is 15 amino acids long. CDR3 loop: CASSYSGQGGYEQYF. The CDR3 DNA follows: TGTGCCAGCAGTTACTCGGGACAGGGGGGCTACGAGCAGTACTTC.

V usage is TRBV29-1 and J usage is TRBJ2-7, with 9 bases aligning to TRBD1. Germline lookup yields CDR1 SQVTM and CDR2 ANQGSEA. The junction had 8 bases not matched to a gene; V was cut back by 4 bases and J by 7 bases. The CDR3 consists of 13 residues. CDR3 in amino acids: CSVVIQGAGEQYF. CDR3 DNA sequence: TGCAGCGTTGTAATACAGGGGGCGGGTGAGCAGTACTTC.

In its sample, this clone was seen once. The rearrangement links TRBV27 to TRBJ1-6, with D possibly matching TRBD1 (6 bases). CDR3 length: 16 residues. Between the trimmed V and J ends, which lost 5 bases and 2 bases, there was a span of 13 bases. Per germline, CDR1 MNHEY and CDR2 SMNVEV (reference sequence). Here the CDR3 DNA reads TGTGCCAGCAGTCGCGGCAGGGGAACCTATAATTCACCCCTCCACTTT. It is translated as CASSRGRGTYNSPLHF.

J is TRBJ2-4 and V is TRBV30; 11 positions agree with TRBD2. Trimming took 6 bases from V and 8 from J; bases not matched to a gene: 6. The CDR3 consists of 13 residues. Germline CDR1 is GTSNPN and CDR2 is SVGIG (reference sequence). As DNA, the CDR3 is TGTGCCTGCGCAACTAGCGGGAGTTACATTCAGTACTTC. This gives the protein CACATSGSYIQYF.

The rearrangement joins TRBV6-2 or TRBV6-3 to TRBJ1-5; TRBD1 aligns across 10 bases. This CDR3 region has 16 residues. The V segment lost 6 bases and the J segment 4 bases; nucleotides outside the gene matches: 9. CDR1 is MNHEY, CDR2 SVGEGT, per germline. CDR3 sequence: CASSPRTGQGNQPQHF. CDR3 nucleotides: TGTGCCAGCAGCCCTAGGACGGGACAGGGGAATCAGCCCCAGCATTTT.

For the CDR3, the DNA is TGTGCCATCAGTGACTCTGTCGGGTTTCAGCCCCAGCATTTT. Its protein product is CAISDSVGFQPQHF. The chain links TRBV10-3 to TRBJ1-5; D is uncertain. Trimming removed 3 bases at V and 6 bases at J, with 12 bases between. Germline CDR1 reads ENHRY; CDR2 reads SYGVKD. The CDR3 sequence is 14 residues long.

The genes are TRBV7-2 and TRBJ2-3; the D gene is possibly TRBD2 (6 bases). V was shortened by 5 bases and J by 1 base, with 13 bases between the two germline ends. The CDR3 extends over 15 amino acids. CDR1 is SGHTA and CDR2 is FQGNSA in the germline V gene. The CDR3: CASSKGRWGTDTQYF. The DNA of the CDR3 is TGTGCCAGCAGCAAAGGGAGGTGGGGCACAGATACGCAGTATTTT.

This clone was counted only a few times. The rearrangement links TRBV6-1 to TRBJ1-2, with 7 bases identical to TRBD1. Germline trimming cut 6 bases from V and 1 base from J; bases unmatched to any gene: 14. This CDR3 comprises 17 residues. Looked up from germline, CDR1 is MNHNS and CDR2 is SASEGT. The CDR3 here is CASREQGSATLNYGYTF. For the CDR3, the DNA is TGTGCCAGCAGAGAACAGGGGTCAGCCACCCTTAACTATGGCTACACCTTC.

The V gene is TRBV2, the J gene TRBJ1-2; D is perhaps TRBD1 (5 bases). Germline V gives CDR1 SNHLY, CDR2 FYNNEI. This CDR3 contains 14 residues. The germline V and J ends were trimmed by 7 bases and 4 bases, with 16 bases remaining between them. DNA of the CDR3: TGTGCCAGCACCAAAGAGGAGGGGACCTATGGCTACACCTTC. Translated, it gives CASTKEEGTYGYTF.

The chain has TRBV27 and TRBJ1-4, with TRBD1 identical over 7 bases. CDR1 and CDR2 from the germline V gene are MNHEY and SMNVEV (reference sequence). The CDR3 extends over 13 amino acids. J gave up 7 bases and V 2 bases, and 1 base lay outside the gene matches. As DNA, the CDR3 is TGTGCCAGCAGTTTACAGGGGGTTGAAAAACTGTTTTTT. Protein: CASSLQGVEKLFF.

This rearrangement joins TRBV7-8 to TRBJ2-3; D may be TRBD1 (5 bases). V was clipped by 1 base and J by 5 bases, with 13 bases between them. CDR1 is SGHVS, CDR2 FQNEAQ, per germline. The CDR3 is made up of 15 amino acids. CDR3 coding DNA: TGTGCCAGCAGCTTAGTGACAGTACAGAAAGATACGCAGTATTTT. Translating gives CASSLVTVQKDTQYF.

This clone was recorded only once. The chain has TRBV15 and TRBJ2-7; maybe TRBD1 (6 bases). The V gene's germline CDR1 is LNHNV and CDR2 YYDKDF (reference sequence). The CDR3 loop spans 15 amino acids. V was cut by 6 bases and J by 3 bases, with 18 bases left in between. CDR3 loop: CATSKVRGVNYEQYF. In DNA, the CDR3 is TGTGCCACCAGTAAAGTCAGGGGAGTAAACTACGAGCAGTACTTC.

The genes are TRBV12-3 or TRBV12-4 and TRBJ1-6, with 7 bases matching TRBD1. The CDR3 is 13 amino acids. The junction had 3 bases not matched to a gene; V was cut back by 5 bases and J by 8 bases. The CDR3 coding sequence is TGTGCCAGCAGTCTCGACAGGGATTCACCCCTCCACTTT. Protein product: CASSLDRDSPLHF.

This chain joins TRBV29-1 and TRBJ2-1; TRBD1 is a possible D gene (6 bases). The CDR3 is made up of 15 amino acids. V lost 6 bases to trimming and J lost 0 bases, with 15 bases between them. The germline CDR1 and CDR2 sequences are SQVTM and ANQGSEA. The CDR3 DNA follows: TGCAGCGTGGGGGCTAGCTGGAGCTCCTACAATGAGCAGTTCTTC. Its translation: CSVGASWSSYNEQFF.

This clone was detected a few times. The CDR3 nucleotides read TGTGCCAGCAGCCGATTACAGGGGGCATGGACTGAAGCTTTCTTT. Amino acid sequence: CASSRLQGAWTEAFF. V and J are TRBV5-4 and TRBJ1-1; 9 bases align to TRBD1. CDR1 is SGHNT, CDR2 YYREEE, per germline (reference sequence). The CDR3 sequence is 15 residues long. V shed 4 bases, J shed 5 bases, and the junction held 9 bases outside the gene matches.

The V and J genes are TRBV19 and TRBJ2-7; TRBD2 agrees at 12 bases. V shed 6 bases and J 4 bases; nucleotides not matched to a gene: 4. The CDR3 runs to 14 residues. CDR1 is LNHDA, CDR2 SQIVND, per germline (reference sequence). The DNA for the CDR3 is TGTGCCAGTAGCCCTAGCGGGAGGGGATACGAGCAGTACTTC. This gives the protein CASSPSGRGYEQYF.